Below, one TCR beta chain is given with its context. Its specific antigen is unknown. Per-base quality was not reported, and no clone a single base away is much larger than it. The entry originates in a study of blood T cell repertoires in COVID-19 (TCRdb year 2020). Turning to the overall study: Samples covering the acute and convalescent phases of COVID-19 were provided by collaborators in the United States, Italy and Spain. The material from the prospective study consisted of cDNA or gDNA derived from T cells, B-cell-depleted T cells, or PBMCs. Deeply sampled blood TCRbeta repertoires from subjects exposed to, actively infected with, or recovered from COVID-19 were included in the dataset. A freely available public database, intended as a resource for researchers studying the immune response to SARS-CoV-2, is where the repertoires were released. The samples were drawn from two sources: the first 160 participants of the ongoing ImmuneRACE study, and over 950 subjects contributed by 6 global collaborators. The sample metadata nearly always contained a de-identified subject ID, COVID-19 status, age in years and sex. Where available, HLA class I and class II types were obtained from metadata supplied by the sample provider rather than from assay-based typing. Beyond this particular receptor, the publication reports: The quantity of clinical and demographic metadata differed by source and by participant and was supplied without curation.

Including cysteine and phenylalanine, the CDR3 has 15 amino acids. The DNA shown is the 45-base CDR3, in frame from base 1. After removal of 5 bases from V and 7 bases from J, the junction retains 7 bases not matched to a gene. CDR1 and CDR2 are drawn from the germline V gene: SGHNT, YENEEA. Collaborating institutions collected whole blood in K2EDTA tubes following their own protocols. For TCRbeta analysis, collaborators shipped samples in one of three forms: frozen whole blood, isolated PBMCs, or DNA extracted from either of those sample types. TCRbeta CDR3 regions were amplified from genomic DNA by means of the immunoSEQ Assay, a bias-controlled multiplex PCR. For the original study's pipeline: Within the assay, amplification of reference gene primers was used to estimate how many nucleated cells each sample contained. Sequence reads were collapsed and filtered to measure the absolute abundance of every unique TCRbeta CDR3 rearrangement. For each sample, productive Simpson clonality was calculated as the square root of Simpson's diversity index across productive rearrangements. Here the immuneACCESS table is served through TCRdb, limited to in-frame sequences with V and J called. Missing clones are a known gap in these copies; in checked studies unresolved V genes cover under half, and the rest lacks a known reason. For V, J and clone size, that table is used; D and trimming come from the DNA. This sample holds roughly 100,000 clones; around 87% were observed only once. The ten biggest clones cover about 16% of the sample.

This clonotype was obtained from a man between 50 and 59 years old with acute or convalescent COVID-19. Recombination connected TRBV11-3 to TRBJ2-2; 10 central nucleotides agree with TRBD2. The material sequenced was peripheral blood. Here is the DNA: TGTGCCAGCAGCCCGACTAGCGGGCAAATCGGGGAGCTGTTTTTT. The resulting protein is CASSPTSGQIGELFF. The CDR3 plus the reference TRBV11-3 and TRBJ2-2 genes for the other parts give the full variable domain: EAGVVQSPRYKIIEKKQPVAFWCNPISGHNTLYWYLQNLGQGPELLIRYENEEAVDDSQLPKDRFSAERLKGVDSTLKIQPAELGDSAVYLCASSPTSGQIGELFFGEGSRLTVL.